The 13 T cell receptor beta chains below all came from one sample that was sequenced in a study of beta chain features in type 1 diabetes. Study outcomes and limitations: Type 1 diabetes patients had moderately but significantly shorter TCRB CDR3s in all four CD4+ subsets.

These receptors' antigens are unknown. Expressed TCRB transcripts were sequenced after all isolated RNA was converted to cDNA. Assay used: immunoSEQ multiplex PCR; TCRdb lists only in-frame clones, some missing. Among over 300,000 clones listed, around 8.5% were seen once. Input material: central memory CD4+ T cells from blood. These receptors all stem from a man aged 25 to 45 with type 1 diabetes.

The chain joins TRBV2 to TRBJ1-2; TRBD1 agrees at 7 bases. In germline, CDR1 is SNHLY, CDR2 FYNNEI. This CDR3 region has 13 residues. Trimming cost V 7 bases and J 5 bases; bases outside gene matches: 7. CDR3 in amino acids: CASNGDSSYGYTF. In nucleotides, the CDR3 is TGTGCCAGCAACGGGGACAGTAGTTATGGCTACACCTTC. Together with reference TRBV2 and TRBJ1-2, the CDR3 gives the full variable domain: EPEVTQTPSHQVTQMGQEVILRCVPISNHLYFYWYRQILGQKVEFLVSFYNNEISEKSEIFDDQFSVERPDGSNFTLKIRSTKLEDSAMYFCASNGDSSYGYTFGSGTRLTVV.

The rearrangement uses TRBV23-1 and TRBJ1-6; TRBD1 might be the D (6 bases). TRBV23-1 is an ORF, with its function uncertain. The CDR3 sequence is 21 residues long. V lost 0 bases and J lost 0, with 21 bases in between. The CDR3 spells CASSQSIGQLRRASYNSPLHF. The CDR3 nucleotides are TGCGCCAGCAGTCAATCAATTGGACAGCTGCGGAGGGCCTCCTATAATTCACCCCTCCACTTT.

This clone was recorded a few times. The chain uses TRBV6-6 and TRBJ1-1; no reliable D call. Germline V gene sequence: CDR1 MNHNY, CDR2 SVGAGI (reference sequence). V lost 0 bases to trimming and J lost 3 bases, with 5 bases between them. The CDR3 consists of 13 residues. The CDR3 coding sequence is TGTGCCAGCAGTTACTCCTCAGACACTGAAGCTTTCTTT. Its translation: CASSYSSDTEAFF.

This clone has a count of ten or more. In nucleotides, the CDR3 is TGTGCCAGCAGCTTAGGGCAGAAGAATTCACCCCTCCACTTT. Translation gives CASSLGQKNSPLHF. The V gene is TRBV7-6, the J gene TRBJ1-6; D call uncertain. The CDR3 sequence is 14 residues long. Trimming took off 1 base at V and 7 bases at J, with 8 bases between the two ends. Germline loops: CDR1 SGHVS, CDR2 FNYEAQ.

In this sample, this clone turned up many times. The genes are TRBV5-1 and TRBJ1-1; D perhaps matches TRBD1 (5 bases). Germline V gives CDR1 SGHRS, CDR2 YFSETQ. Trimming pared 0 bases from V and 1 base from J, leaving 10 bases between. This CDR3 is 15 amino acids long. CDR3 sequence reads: CASSLGLGENTEAFF. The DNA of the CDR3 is TGCGCCAGCAGCTTGGGATTAGGGGAGAACACTGAAGCTTTCTTT.

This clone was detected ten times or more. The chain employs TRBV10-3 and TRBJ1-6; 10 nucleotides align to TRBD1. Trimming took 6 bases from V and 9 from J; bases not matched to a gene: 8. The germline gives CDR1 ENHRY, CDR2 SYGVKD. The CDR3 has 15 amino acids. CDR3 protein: CAIRETGGPSSPLHF. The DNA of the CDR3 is TGTGCCATCAGGGAGACAGGGGGCCCGAGTTCACCCCTCCACTTT.

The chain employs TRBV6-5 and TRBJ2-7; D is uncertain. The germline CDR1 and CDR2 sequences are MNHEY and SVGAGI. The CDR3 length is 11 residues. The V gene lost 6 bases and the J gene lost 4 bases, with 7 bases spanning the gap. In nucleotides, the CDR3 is TGTGCCAGCAGCCTTACGTACGAGCAGTACTTC. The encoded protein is CASSLTYEQYF.

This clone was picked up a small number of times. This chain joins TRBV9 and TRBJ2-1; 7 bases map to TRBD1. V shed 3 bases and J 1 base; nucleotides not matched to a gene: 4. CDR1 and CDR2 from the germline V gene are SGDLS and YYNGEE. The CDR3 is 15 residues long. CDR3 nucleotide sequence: TGTGCCAGCAGCGACGAGGGGGCTTCCTACAATGAGCAGTTCTTC. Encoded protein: CASSDEGASYNEQFF.

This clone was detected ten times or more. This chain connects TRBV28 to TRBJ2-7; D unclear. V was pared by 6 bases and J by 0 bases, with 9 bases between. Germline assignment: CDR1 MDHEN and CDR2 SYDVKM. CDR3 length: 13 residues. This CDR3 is CASRGYSSYEQYF. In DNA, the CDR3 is TGTGCCAGCAGGGGCTACAGCTCCTACGAGCAGTACTTC. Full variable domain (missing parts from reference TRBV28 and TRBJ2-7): DVKVTQSSRYLVKRTGEKVFLECVQDMDHENMFWYRQDPGLGLRLIYFSYDVKMKEKGDIPEGYSVSREKKERFSLILESASTNQTSMYLCASRGYSSYEQYFGPGTRLTVT.

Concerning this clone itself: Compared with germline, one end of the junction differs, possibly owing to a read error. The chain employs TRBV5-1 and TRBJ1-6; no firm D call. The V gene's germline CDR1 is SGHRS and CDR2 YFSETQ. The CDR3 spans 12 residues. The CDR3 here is CASSSTVSPLHF. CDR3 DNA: TGTGCCAGCAGCTCTACCGTTTCACCCCTCCACTTT.

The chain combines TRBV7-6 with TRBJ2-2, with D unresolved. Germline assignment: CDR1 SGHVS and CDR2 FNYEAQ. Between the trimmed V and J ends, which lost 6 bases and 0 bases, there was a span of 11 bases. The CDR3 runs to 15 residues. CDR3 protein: CASSNLGANTGELFF. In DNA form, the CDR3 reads TGTGCCAGCAGTAACCTAGGCGCGAACACCGGGGAGCTGTTTTTT. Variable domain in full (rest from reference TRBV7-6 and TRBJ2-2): GAGVSQSPRYKVTKRGQDVALRCDPISGHVSLYWYRQALGQGPEFLTYFNYEAQQDKSGLPNDRFSAERPEGSISTLTIQRTEQRDSAMYRCASSNLGANTGELFFGEGSRLTVL.

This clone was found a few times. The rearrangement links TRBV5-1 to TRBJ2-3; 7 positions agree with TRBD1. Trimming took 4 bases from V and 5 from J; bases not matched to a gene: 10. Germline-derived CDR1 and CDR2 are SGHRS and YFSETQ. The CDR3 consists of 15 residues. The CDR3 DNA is TGCGCCAGCAGCCACCCCGAGGGGGCAGGAGATACGCAGTATTTT. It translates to CASSHPEGAGDTQYF.

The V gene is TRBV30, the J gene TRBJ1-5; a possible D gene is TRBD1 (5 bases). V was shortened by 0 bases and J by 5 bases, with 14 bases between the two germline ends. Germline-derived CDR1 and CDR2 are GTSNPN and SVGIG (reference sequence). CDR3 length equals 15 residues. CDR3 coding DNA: TGTGCCTGGAGTGTTTTAATCGGGGGTCATCAGCCCCAGCATTTT. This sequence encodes CAWSVLIGGHQPQHF.